The table lists the clone carrying this T cell receptor beta chain with many counts. The antigen is undetermined. This entry belongs to a study of early T cells in non-severe SARS-CoV-2 infection. Study background: The sequenced material was bulk RNA from unsorted whole blood, and its chains were unpaired. Study results and limitations: VDJdb-based annotation leaned toward anti-spike CD8 responses and missed private and CD4 specificities.

Unique molecular identifiers (one per individual cDNA molecule) were attached. TCRdb re-called the 5' RACE reads with MiXCR, one entry per CDR3 protein. Here the sample spans some 58,000 distinct CDR3 sequences, around 12% being singletons. Trimming pared 6 bases from V and 6 bases from J, leaving 17 bases between. The CDR3 is 15 residues long. The chain joins TRBV12-3 or TRBV12-4 to TRBJ2-2; perhaps TRBD1 as D (6 bases). The receptor comes from an adult who was a healthcare worker with PCR-confirmed SARS-CoV-2 infection or an uninfected control (not recorded which). The sequencing input was whole blood. CDR3: CASSYVLQGPGELFF. In DNA, the CDR3 is TGTGCCAGCAGCTACGTTTTACAGGGCCCCGGGGAGCTGTTTTTT.